Listed below are T cell receptor beta chains from one sample, sequenced in a study of shared clonotypes between healthy human individuals. Here immunoSEQ multiplex PCR was the method, and the copy in TCRdb shows in-frame clones only, minus some. Seen here are millions of clones, roughly 95% observed once, and the top ten hold 0.85% to 1.3%. Material: naive CD8+ T cells sorted from blood. The receptor source for this set is a man aged 18 to 35 in good health. Both conserved end residues are part of each CDR3. Each record gives: clone size, D gene, J gene, V gene, CDR3 DNA, CDR3 protein. The D gene is left open where the match is weak. Rows may omit the clone size; those that give it use once, few, many or a size class.

clone_size: .; d_call: .; j_call: TRBJ2-7; v_call: TRBV6-6; cdr3_nt: TGTGCCAGCAGCTCACTCTACGAGCAGTACTTC; cdr3_aa: CASSSLYEQYF
clone_size: once; d_call: TRBD1; j_call: TRBJ1-1; v_call: TRBV7-9; cdr3_nt: TGTGCCAGCAGCGCTTACGGGACAGGGGCTCTCTCAGCTTTCTTT; cdr3_aa: CASSAYGTGALSAFF
clone_size: .; d_call: TRBD2; j_call: TRBJ2-1; v_call: TRBV5-1; cdr3_nt: TGCGCCAGCAGCTTTCGAGCGGGATCCTACAATGAGCAGTTCTTC; cdr3_aa: CASSFRAGSYNEQFF
clone_size: .; d_call: .; j_call: TRBJ2-3; v_call: TRBV27; cdr3_nt: TGTGCCAGCAGTTCAAGGACTTCTCACACAGATACGCAGTATTTT; cdr3_aa: CASSSRTSHTDTQYF
clone_size: once; d_call: TRBD2; j_call: TRBJ2-3; v_call: TRBV27; cdr3_nt: TGTGCCACCACGGGACGTGGGGGAGGGCGAGGCACAGATACGCAGTATTTT; cdr3_aa: CATTGRGGGRGTDTQYF
clone_size: .; d_call: .; j_call: TRBJ2-7; v_call: TRBV6-5; cdr3_nt: TGTGCCAGCAGCCCCGCCGACTACGAGCAGTACTTC; cdr3_aa: CASSPADYEQYF
clone_size: .; d_call: .; j_call: TRBJ2-7; v_call: TRBV10-3; cdr3_nt: TGTGCCATCAGTGAGGGCGGGTCGTCCTACGAGCAGTACTTC; cdr3_aa: CAISEGGSSYEQYF
clone_size: .; d_call: .; j_call: TRBJ1-1; v_call: TRBV19; cdr3_nt: TGTGCCAGTAGTGCTATGACAGGGAACACTGAAGCTTTCTTT; cdr3_aa: CASSAMTGNTEAFF
clone_size: .; d_call: .; j_call: TRBJ2-5; v_call: TRBV4-3; cdr3_nt: TGCGCCAGCAGCCAAGGAGCGGTAGGAGGAGAGACCCAGTACTTC; cdr3_aa: CASSQGAVGGETQYF
clone_size: once; d_call: TRBD1; j_call: TRBJ2-7; v_call: TRBV2; cdr3_nt: TGTGCCAGCGGTGGACAGGGGGCTCTACTCCAAGGGTTC; cdr3_aa: CASGGQGALLQGF
clone_size: .; d_call: .; j_call: TRBJ2-3; v_call: TRBV15; cdr3_nt: TGTGCCACCAGCAGAGATGGGCTAGTTTTGGCCGATACGCAGTATTTT; cdr3_aa: CATSRDGLVLADTQYF
clone_size: .; d_call: .; j_call: TRBJ1-1; v_call: TRBV6-6; cdr3_nt: TGTGCCAGCAGCCCGTTAGAACAACACACTGAAGCTTTCTTT; cdr3_aa: CASSPLEQHTEAFF
clone_size: .; d_call: .; j_call: TRBJ1-5; v_call: TRBV5-6; cdr3_nt: TGTGCCAGCAGCTCTTCGGACAATCAGCCCCAGCATTTT; cdr3_aa: CASSSSDNQPQHF
clone_size: .; d_call: TRBD1; j_call: TRBJ2-5; v_call: TRBV5-6; cdr3_nt: TGTGCCAGCACGAATGACAGGGACCAAGAGACCCAGTACTTC; cdr3_aa: CASTNDRDQETQYF
clone_size: .; d_call: .; j_call: TRBJ2-1; v_call: TRBV5-1; cdr3_nt: TGCGCCAGCAGCTCGGGGGGCCCGAGCAATGAGCAGTTCTTC; cdr3_aa: CASSSGGPSNEQFF
clone_size: .; d_call: TRBD1; j_call: TRBJ2-7; v_call: TRBV5-6; cdr3_nt: TGTGCCAGCAGCTTTATTACAGGGGGAGACGAGCAGTACTTC; cdr3_aa: CASSFITGGDEQYF
clone_size: .; d_call: .; j_call: TRBJ1-1; v_call: TRBV6-7; cdr3_nt: TGTGCCAGCAGTTACTCAGGCGGCCTAAACACTGAAGCTTTCTTT; cdr3_aa: CASSYSGGLNTEAFF
clone_size: .; d_call: .; j_call: TRBJ1-5; v_call: TRBV5-4; cdr3_nt: TGTGCCAGCAGTCCGGCGCCTGATCAGCCCCAGCATTTT; cdr3_aa: CASSPAPDQPQHF
clone_size: .; d_call: TRBD1; j_call: TRBJ1-2; v_call: TRBV4-2; cdr3_nt: TGTGCCAGCAGCCAAGATTACGCTGAGGGACAGGGGGGAGGCTACACCTTC; cdr3_aa: CASSQDYAEGQGGGYTF
clone_size: few; d_call: TRBD1; j_call: TRBJ1-1; v_call: TRBV7-8; cdr3_nt: TGTGCCAGCAGCCCCTGGACAGGGGAGGACACTGAAGCTTTCTTT; cdr3_aa: CASSPWTGEDTEAFF
clone_size: once; d_call: TRBD1; j_call: TRBJ1-2; v_call: TRBV6-5; cdr3_nt: TGTGCCAGCAGCCAATTGACAGGGCACGGCTACACCTTC; cdr3_aa: CASSQLTGHGYTF
clone_size: once; d_call: .; j_call: TRBJ2-7; v_call: TRBV5-4; cdr3_nt: TGTGCCAGCAGCTGGGGGGTAGCCTACGAGCAGTACTTC; cdr3_aa: CASSWGVAYEQYF
clone_size: .; d_call: TRBD1; j_call: TRBJ1-4; v_call: TRBV4-1; cdr3_nt: TGCGCCAGCAGCCAGACAGGGGTGGCGACTAATGAAAAACTGTTTTTT; cdr3_aa: CASSQTGVATNEKLFF
clone_size: .; d_call: .; j_call: TRBJ1-1; v_call: TRBV5-1; cdr3_nt: TGCGCCAGCAGCTTGTTAGGGTCTGAAGCTTTCTTT; cdr3_aa: CASSLLGSEAFF
clone_size: .; d_call: .; j_call: TRBJ2-7; v_call: TRBV27; cdr3_nt: TGTGCCAGCAGTTTGTCGCGGGGCTACGAGCAGTACTTC; cdr3_aa: CASSLSRGYEQYF
clone_size: .; d_call: .; j_call: TRBJ1-5; v_call: TRBV7-2; cdr3_nt: TGTGCCAGCAGCTTAGCGGGGGGGGAGGGTCAGCCCCAGCATTTT; cdr3_aa: CASSLAGGEGQPQHF
clone_size: .; d_call: TRBD2; j_call: TRBJ2-5; v_call: TRBV4-1; cdr3_nt: TGCGCCAGCAGAGGCAGCGGGGGAGTAGAGACCCAGTACTTC; cdr3_aa: CASRGSGGVETQYF
clone_size: few; d_call: TRBD1; j_call: TRBJ2-5; v_call: TRBV27; cdr3_nt: TGTGCCAGCAGGGGACAGGGGGAAGAGACCCAGTACTTC; cdr3_aa: CASRGQGEETQYF
clone_size: .; d_call: TRBD2; j_call: TRBJ2-3; v_call: TRBV5-1; cdr3_nt: TGCGCCAGCAGGAAGAAGGGACTAGCGGCGGGCACAGATACGCAGTATTTT; cdr3_aa: CASRKKGLAAGTDTQYF
clone_size: .; d_call: .; j_call: TRBJ1-5; v_call: TRBV9; cdr3_nt: TGTGCCAGCAGCGGGACACAGGCGGATCAGCCCCAGCATTTT; cdr3_aa: CASSGTQADQPQHF
clone_size: .; d_call: .; j_call: TRBJ1-2; v_call: TRBV2; cdr3_nt: TGTGCCAGCAGTGGGACCGCGGATTTAGGCTACACCTTC; cdr3_aa: CASSGTADLGYTF
clone_size: .; d_call: .; j_call: TRBJ1-1; v_call: TRBV2; cdr3_nt: TGTGCCAGCAGTGAAGCAACAGAGAACACTGAAGCTTTCTTT; cdr3_aa: CASSEATENTEAFF
clone_size: .; d_call: .; j_call: TRBJ2-7; v_call: TRBV5-1; cdr3_nt: TGCGCCAGCAGCTCGGACCTTTCGGACGAGCAGTACTTC; cdr3_aa: CASSSDLSDEQYF